These 3 T cell receptor beta chains share one sample of origin, sequenced in a study of response to subunit inactivated influenza vaccine. TCRdb passed the RT-PCR reads through MiXCR, listing each CDR3 protein once. The sample records about 540,000 distinct CDR3 sequences, approximately 24% being singletons. A further study also used this sample, focusing on T cells expressing NK-cell markers. In that study: A 5'RACE template switching approach incorporating UMIs was used to make TCR beta cDNA.

The source was CD4+ T cells sorted from PBMCs, collected 11 to 12 days after vaccination. Receptors were obtained from a man in his fifties or sixties who received an inactivated influenza vaccine.

The chain uses TRBV29-1 and TRBJ2-1; tentatively, D is TRBD1 (7 bases). The V gene lost 6 bases and the J gene lost 0 bases, with 15 bases spanning the gap. CDR1 is SQVTM and CDR2 is ANQGSEA in the germline V gene. The CDR3 extends over 15 amino acids. CDR3 region: CSVGGGALSYNEQFF. CDR3 nucleotides: TGCAGCGTAGGGGGCGGGGCTCTCTCCTACAATGAGCAGTTCTTC.

The chain employs TRBV28 and TRBJ2-7, with 8 positions matching TRBD2. Germline CDR1 reads MDHEN; CDR2 reads SYDVKM. V shed 3 bases and J 5 bases; nucleotides not matched to a gene: 9. The CDR3 consists of 15 residues. The CDR3, as DNA: TGTGCCAGCAGTTTCCCGGCGGGGGGAGGCGACGAGCAGTACTTC. It encodes CASSFPAGGGDEQYF.

This chain connects TRBV29-1 to TRBJ2-3; TRBD2 matches 8 bases. After removal of 4 bases from V and 2 bases from J, the junction contained 8 bases not matched to a gene. CDR1 is SQVTM, CDR2 ANQGSEA, per germline. The CDR3 runs to 15 residues. CDR3 DNA sequence: TGCAGCGTTGCGGTGAGCGGGGGTTCCACAGATACGCAGTATTTT. Its protein product is CSVAVSGGSTDTQYF.